This TCR beta chain was sequenced in a study of blood T cell repertoires in COVID-19. This CDR3 has 16 residues. CDR1 and CDR2 from the germline V gene are SGHDT and YYEEEE. The V end lost 0 bases, the J end lost 1 base, and 11 bases lay between the germline ends. Generated by immunoSEQ multiplex PCR, the TCRdb table keeps only in-frame clones and is missing some. The sample records about 400,000 clones, around nine tenths being singletons. This sequence was found in a human donor in a cohort sampled during active COVID-19. The V gene is TRBV5-6, the J gene TRBJ2-1, with a possible D match to TRBD2 (7 bases). Sequenced input: peripheral blood. The CDR3 sequence is CASSLGGGISYNEQFF. CDR3 DNA sequence: TGTGCCAGCAGCTTGGGCGGGGGCATATCCTACAATGAGCAGTTCTTC.